A selection of T cell receptor beta chains follows, all from one sample in a study of T cell responses to AZD1222 COVID-19 vaccine. Profiling relied on immunoSEQ multiplex PCR, and the TCRdb table lists in-frame clones only, not all of them. The sample lists some 140,000 clones; around 90% were seen once. The sequenced sample was peripheral blood, obtained on day 0 of AZD1222 vaccination. These receptor sequences come from an adult in good health. Both conserved end residues are part of each CDR3. The order of the fields is D gene, J gene, V gene, clone size, CDR3 protein, CDR3 DNA. A D gene is named only where the DNA matches it firmly. Rows may omit the clone size; those that give it use once, few, many or a size class.

NA,TRBJ2-7,TRBV2,NA,CASNPRGTYEQYF,TGTGCCAGCAACCCCCGGGGGACGTACGAGCAGTACTTC
TRBD1,TRBJ2-3,TRBV11-2,NA,CASSDDRGMSTDTQYF,TGTGCCAGCAGTGACGACAGGGGGATGAGCACAGATACGCAGTATTTT
NA,TRBJ1-5,TRBV6-4,once,CASHAPLSRYSNQPQHF,TGTGCCAGTCATGCTCCCCTTTCCCGTTATAGCAATCAGCCCCAGCATTTT
TRBD2,TRBJ2-2,TRBV4-3,NA,CASSQPSGGNTGELFF,TGCGCCAGCAGCCAACCTAGCGGGGGGAACACCGGGGAGCTGTTTTTT
NA,TRBJ1-2,TRBV29-1,once,CSEDRTALQVYTF,TGCAGCGAAGACCGGACGGCTCTACAAGTCTACACCTTC
NA,TRBJ1-2,TRBV29-1,NA,CSVVGGSVMDYGYTF,TGCAGCGTTGTTGGGGGTTCGGTAATGGACTATGGCTACACCTTC
NA,TRBJ2-3,TRBV9,NA,CASSATGTDTQYF,TGTGCCAGCAGCGCTACGGGCACAGATACGCAGTATTTT
NA,TRBJ2-5,TRBV5-4,NA,CASSLGRGETQYF,TGTGCCAGCAGCTTGGGAAGGGGAGAGACCCAGTACTTC
TRBD1,TRBJ2-7,TRBV12-3/TRBV12-4,NA,CASSRDRGNEQYF,TGTGCCAGCAGCCGGGACAGGGGTAACGAGCAGTACTTC
TRBD2,TRBJ2-7,TRBV6-2/TRBV6-3,NA,CASSYDSPTSGRTSYEQYF,TGTGCCAGCAGTTACGATTCCCCGACTAGCGGGAGGACCTCCTACGAGCAGTACTTC
TRBD2,TRBJ2-1,TRBV7-6,NA,CASSSPLAGGPANEQFF,TGTGCCAGCAGCTCCCCATTAGCGGGAGGGCCAGCAAATGAGCAGTTCTTC
TRBD1,TRBJ2-7,TRBV5-4,once,CASSKDRSFYEQYF,TGTGCCAGCAGCAAGGACAGGAGCTTCTACGAGCAGTACTTC
TRBD2,TRBJ2-3,TRBV5-4,NA,CASSSPTSGVSTDTQYF,TGTGCCAGCAGCTCCCCGACCAGCGGGGTAAGCACAGATACGCAGTATTTT
NA,TRBJ2-3,TRBV10-1,NA,CASSESDSSAGTDTQYF,TGCGCCAGCAGTGAGTCGGACTCGTCGGCCGGCACAGATACGCAGTATTTT
NA,TRBJ2-1,TRBV6-2/TRBV6-3,NA,CASSSPALSSYNEQFF,TGTGCCAGCAGTTCCCCAGCGCTAAGCTCCTACAATGAGCAGTTCTTC
TRBD2,TRBJ2-3,TRBV10-3,many,CAISDGTSGTDTQYF,TGTGCCATCAGTGACGGGACTAGCGGCACAGATACGCAGTATTTT
NA,TRBJ1-1,TRBV7-9,NA,CASSLGENTEAFF,TGTGCCAGCAGCTTAGGCGAGAACACTGAAGCTTTCTTT
TRBD1,TRBJ1-2,TRBV4-1,once,CASSQATGDYGYTF,TGCGCCAGCAGCCAAGCGACAGGGGACTATGGCTACACCTTC
NA,TRBJ2-7,TRBV28,medium-sized,CASSWAGSYEQYF,TGTGCCAGCAGTTGGGCAGGCTCCTACGAGCAGTACTTC
NA,TRBJ1-1,TRBV27,NA,CASSLSPNTEAFF,TGTGCCAGCAGTTTATCGCCAAACACTGAAGCTTTCTTT
TRBD1,TRBJ1-2,TRBV7-9,once,CASSPRTGNYGYTF,TGTGCCAGCAGCCCCAGGACAGGAAACTATGGCTACACCTTC
TRBD2,TRBJ2-3,TRBV2,NA,CAWGGLAGVLPTDTQYF,TGTGCCTGGGGGGGGCTAGCGGGAGTACTCCCCACAGATACGCAGTATTTT
NA,TRBJ1-1,TRBV27,NA,CASSFAGVTEAFF,TGTGCCAGCAGTTTTGCAGGGGTCACTGAAGCTTTCTTT